The 22 T cell receptor beta chains listed next were all sequenced from one sample in a study of tumor-infiltrating lymphocytes in primary liver carcinoma. Production of TCR beta cDNA used around 0.45 ug total RNA together with a constant-region primer. Generation of the TCR beta libraries relied on three nested multiplex PCR rounds using slightly modified ARM-PCR. Two initial PCR rounds of approximately 10 cycles each paired TRBV1-TRBV30 forward primers with a C-beta reverse primer. MiXCR, run by TCRdb on the multiplex PCR reads, gives a single entry per CDR3 protein. The sample has some 200,000 distinct CDR3 sequences; around 60% are singletons. Unsorted whole blood supplied the RNA, and germline DNA was extracted too. Sequencing was performed on peripheral blood. The receptors derive from a woman aged 60 to 75 with primary liver carcinoma and hepatitis B virus infection.

The chain recombines TRBV6-5 with TRBJ1-5; D call uncertain. V dropped 6 bases and J dropped 6 bases, with 12 bases sitting between them. The CDR3 length is 13 residues. Germline V lookup: CDR1 MNHEY, CDR2 SVGAGI. The CDR3 here is CASSPAVAQPQHF. The DNA for the CDR3 is TGTGCCAGCAGCCCCGCGGTGGCTCAGCCCCAGCATTTT.

V gene TRBV5-1 combines with J gene TRBJ2-1; D is undetermined. Looked up from germline, CDR1 is SGHRS and CDR2 is YFSETQ. V shed 0 bases and J shed 4 bases, with 14 bases lying between them. The CDR3 has 16 amino acids. In DNA, the CDR3 is TGCGCCAGCAGCTTGGACCGCATGGTTTCGTACAATGAGCAGTTCTTC. It specifies CASSLDRMVSYNEQFF.

A word on this clonotype: One junction end does not reproduce the germline sequence, and a read error may be involved. The chain employs TRBV2 and TRBJ2-5; D uncertain. The length of the CDR3 is 13 residues. Germline V gene sequence: CDR1 SNHLY, CDR2 FYNNEI. CDR3: CVSSAPFQETQYF. CDR3 DNA: TGTGTCAGCAGTGCCCCCTTCCAAGAGACCCAGTACTTC.

Of note for this clonotype: This may be a read error: a much more frequent sequence differs by one nucleotide. V gene TRBV28 combines with J gene TRBJ2-7; D gene uncertain. CDR3 size: 12 residues. Per the germline V gene, CDR1 is MDHEN and CDR2 is SYDVKM. V was trimmed by 1 base and J by 4 bases, leaving 5 bases between them. CDR3 in amino acids: CASSLLGYEQYF. CDR3 nucleotide sequence: TGTGCCAGCAGTTTATTGGGGTACGAGCAGTACTTC. The variable domain in full, with the rest retrieved from reference TRBV28 and TRBJ2-7, is DVKVTQSSRYLVKRTGEKVFLECVQDMDHENMFWYRQDPGLGLRLIYFSYDVKMKEKGDIPEGYSVSREKKERFSLILESASTNQTSMYLCASSLLGYEQYFGPGTRLTVT.

The chain combines TRBV20-1 with TRBJ2-4, with TRBD2 identical over 10 bases. CDR1 and CDR2 from the germline V gene are DFQATT and SNEGSKA (reference sequence). This CDR3 has 20 amino acids. The V gene end was trimmed by 1 base and the J gene end by 0 bases; junction bases not matched to a gene: 15. The CDR3 region has the DNA TGCAGTGCTAGAGGGGGGCTCGGCCTAGCGGGAGAAGAAGCCAAAAACATTCAGTACTTC. Its translation: CSARGGLGLAGEEAKNIQYF.

With respect to this clonotype: A much larger clone lies a single base off, so this may be a read error. This rearrangement joins TRBV4-2 to TRBJ1-5; D might be TRBD1 (6 bases). In germline, CDR1 is LGHNA, CDR2 YNFKEQ. The CDR3 has 16 amino acids. The V and J ends lost 1 base and 3 bases respectively, with 13 bases between them. DNA of the CDR3: TGTGCCAGCAGCCAAGGCGGGCGGGACAACAATCAGCCCCAGCATTTT. Amino acid sequence: CASSQGGRDNNQPQHF.

Of note for this clonotype: The CDR3 end shows no conserved phenylalanine or tryptophan, and so a read error is likely. The chain's CDR3 is CASSACGTLPSYEQYS. CDR3 nucleotides: TGTGCCAGCAGCGCCTGCGGGACACTACCTTCCTACGAGCAGTACTCC. This chain links TRBV11-3 with TRBJ2-7; TRBD1 or TRBD2 may be the D gene (6 bases each). From germline, CDR1 is SGHNT and CDR2 YENEEA. V lost 5 bases, J lost 1 base, and 18 bases lay in between. This CDR3 spans 16 amino acids.

Concerning this clonotype: The CDR3 end shows no conserved phenylalanine or tryptophan, and so a read error is likely. The DNA is omitted, as the CDR3 cannot be located on it reliably, and the CDR3 follows TCRdb's listing. This sequence joins TRBV11-2 and TRBJ1-4. The CDR3 numbers 13 amino acids, ends counted. Germline-derived CDR1 and CDR2 are SGHAT and FQNNGV. The CDR3 spells CAISLDRQAEAFY.

To note about this clonotype: Its ends do not fully match the called genes, so a read error is possible. V gene TRBV6-1 combines with J gene TRBJ2-1; 13 bases are a match to TRBD2. Germline V CDR1 and CDR2: MNHNS, SASEGT. There are 18 residues in the CDR3. The CDR3 coding sequence is TGTGCCAGCGGTGAATCTTGGACTAGCGGGAGAATTAGTGATGAGCAGTTCTTC. Its translation: CASGESWTSGRISDEQFF.

As for this clonotype: Given a much more abundant clone one base away, this may be a read error. Without the conserved terminal phenylalanine or tryptophan, this CDR3 likely stems from a read error. V usage is TRBV29-1 and J usage is TRBJ1-1; 7 nucleotides align to TRBD1. This CDR3 contains 12 residues. Germline V CDR1 and CDR2: SQVTM, ANQGSEA. V trimming: 7 bases; J trimming: 1 base; junction bases outside the gene matches: 3. The CDR3 loop reads CSADRTNTEAFS. The DNA of the CDR3 is TGCAGCGCGGACAGGACGAACACTGAAGCTTTCTCT.

Comments on this clonotype: One base away lies a much larger clone, so this may be a sequencing read error. CDR3 DNA: TGCGCCAGCAGCCAGTGGGACAGGGGGGCCAGTGAGCAGTTCTTC. It encodes CASSQWDRGASEQFF. The genes are TRBV4-1 and TRBJ2-1, with 11 bases identical to TRBD1. The CDR3 is 15 residues long. Per the germline V gene, CDR1 is MGHRA and CDR2 is YSYEKL. V gave up 3 bases and J gave up 9 bases; unmatched junction bases: 7.

Note on this clonotype: Germline and junction disagree at one end, which may indicate a read error. This chain uses TRBV6-6 with TRBJ2-5; unclear D gene. The CDR3 covers 12 residues. The V gene's germline CDR1 is MNHNY and CDR2 SVGAGI (reference sequence). The CDR3 nucleotides are TGTGCCAGCAATGCAAACCAAGAGACCCAGTATTTC. The encoded protein is CASNANQETQYF.

With respect to this clonotype: One end of the junction varies from germline; a read error may be responsible. The chain couples TRBV7-7 to TRBJ2-1; no reliable D call. The CDR3 totals 15 residues. The V gene's germline CDR1 is SSHAT and CDR2 FNYEAQ (reference sequence). CDR3 sequence (DNA): TGTGCTAGCAGCTTAGGCTCCACGGACTACAATGAGCAGTTCTTC. It is translated as CASSLGSTDYNEQFF.

Comment on this clonotype: A much larger clone sits a single nucleotide away, making a read error possible. The chain has TRBV6-6 and TRBJ1-4; TRBD1 agrees at 7 bases. The length of the CDR3 is 14 residues. The V gene end was trimmed by 4 bases and the J gene end by 12 bases; junction bases not matched to a gene: 11. The germline gives CDR1 MNHNY, CDR2 SVGAGI (reference sequence). The CDR3 is CASSSPTGSEELFF. CDR3 bases: TGTGCCAGCAGTTCCCCGACAGGGAGCGAAGAACTGTTTTTT.

This clonotype showed up just a few times. The chain couples TRBV6-5 to TRBJ2-5; weak D call: TRBD1 (6 bases). Germline assignment: CDR1 MNHEY and CDR2 SVGAGI. CDR3 length: 15 amino acids. Deletions cut 4 bases from V and 5 bases from J, with 17 bases between. The CDR3, as DNA: TGTGCCAGCAGTTCCCGGGTGGGGGCCGGGGAGACCCAGTACTTC. Translating it yields CASSSRVGAGETQYF.

In this sample, this clonotype turned up many times. This rearrangement joins TRBV5-4 to TRBJ2-1, with TRBD2 matching 9 bases. With V trimmed by 0 bases and J by 9 bases, 7 bases remained unmatched. Germline CDR1 SGHNT, CDR2 YYREEE (reference sequence). The CDR3 spans 15 residues. The chain's CDR3 is CASSLASGRFSEQFF. CDR3 nucleotides: TGTGCCAGCAGCTTGGCCAGCGGGAGGTTTAGTGAGCAGTTCTTC.

This clonotype showed up many times. The gene calls are TRBV4-2 and TRBJ2-3; TRBD2 matches 9 bases. Germline CDR1 and CDR2: LGHNA and YNFKEQ. This CDR3 is 17 amino acids long. V gave up 0 bases and J gave up 4 bases; unmatched junction bases: 8. The CDR3 region has the DNA TGTGCCAGCAGCCAAGAAGTCGGTAGCGGGAGATCAGATACGCAGTATTTT. Translated, it gives CASSQEVGSGRSDTQYF.

The V call is TRBV6-5, the J call TRBJ2-5; TRBD2 matches at 8 bases. The CDR3 runs 15 residues. CDR1 and CDR2 from the germline V gene are MNHEY and SVGAGI. CDR3 coding DNA: TGTGACACCCGAATAGCGGGGCATTTCCAAGAGACCCAGTACTTC. Translated, it gives CDTRIAGHFQETQYF.

This clonotype was seen repeatedly, ten times or more. This sequence joins TRBV14 and TRBJ2-7, with TRBD2 matching 8 bases. This CDR3 spans 17 amino acids. With V trimmed by 4 bases and J by 0 bases, 11 bases remained unmatched. Germline values: CDR1 SGHDN, CDR2 FVKESK. CDR3 sequence (DNA): TGTGCCAGCAGCCGTTCATATAGCGGGGTCAGCTCCTACGAGCAGTACTTC. Protein: CASSRSYSGVSSYEQYF.

This clonotype appeared many times. The J gene is TRBJ1-2, the V gene TRBV6-6; possibly TRBD1 for D (6 bases). This CDR3 region has 14 residues. In germline, CDR1 is MNHNY, CDR2 SVGAGI (reference sequence). The V end lost 6 bases, the J end lost 8 bases, and 19 bases lay between the germline ends. For the CDR3, the DNA is TGTGCCAGCAGAAGCCTCGGGGGGCAGGGCGGCTACACCTTC. Translation: CASRSLGGQGGYTF.

This clonotype has more than one count but fewer than ten. The chain couples TRBV6-1 to TRBJ2-4; 9 bases match TRBD1. The germline gives CDR1 MNHNS, CDR2 SASEGT. The ends lost 4 bases at V and 5 bases at J; junction bases unmatched: 3. The CDR3 spans 14 residues. DNA of the CDR3: TGTGCCAGCAGTGGGACAGGGGTCGAAAACATTCAGTACTTC. Translated, it gives CASSGTGVENIQYF.

V usage is TRBV2 and J usage is TRBJ1-5; D remains unclear. CDR3 size: 13 residues. The V gene's germline CDR1 is SNHLY and CDR2 FYNNEI. Trimming pared 2 bases from V and 6 bases from J, leaving 8 bases between. CDR3 DNA: TGTGCCAGCAGTGAACAATGGGCTCAGCCCCAGCATTTT. As protein: CASSEQWAQPQHF.